The 2 T cell receptor beta chains reported below all come from one sample, sequenced in a study of blood T cell repertoires in COVID-19. Method: immunoSEQ multiplex PCR; TCRdb's copy keeps in-frame clones and lacks some. This sample has about 400,000 clones; roughly 87% occur once, and the top ten carry 2% to 2.5%. Material for sequencing was PBMCs or T cells enriched from blood (not recorded which). The receptors derive from a middle-aged woman with acute COVID-19.

The genes are TRBV2 and TRBJ2-3; D is undetermined. V was pared by 1 base and J by 5 bases, with 7 bases between. The CDR3 consists of 13 residues. Germline V gene lookup returns CDR1 SNHLY and CDR2 FYNNEI. DNA for the CDR3: TGTGCCAGCAGTGAAGTAGGCGGAGATACGCAGTATTTT. Protein sequence: CASSEVGGDTQYF.

In regard to this clone: This same CDR3 is encoded by further DNA sequences in the sample. The chain employs TRBV24-1 and TRBJ1-2; D not certain. The CDR3 has 11 residues. Trimming removed 2 bases at V and 5 bases at J, with 2 bases between. Looked up from germline, CDR1 is KGHDR and CDR2 is SFDVKD. The CDR3 loop reads CATSDSYGYTF. The CDR3 bases are TGTGCCACCAGTGATTCGTATGGCTACACCTTC.